A single T cell receptor (beta chain) is shown here with its context. Its antigen is as yet unknown. The split of CD4+ cells yielded CD45RA+ naive and CD45RA-negative memory subsets. The sample is drawn from a study of shared clonotypes between healthy human individuals. Points from the study as a whole: Clonotype sharing among donors, it was expected, would be affected by sequencing depth.

For every subset, genomic DNA was evenly distributed across several immunoSEQ plates. Tens of thousands of T cell genomes, or approximately 190 ng DNA, went into the sorted-subset replicate PCRs. Sequencing was performed with immunoSEQ multiplex PCR; in TCRdb, only in-frame clones are kept and a portion is missing. The sample includes roughly 1,500,000 clones, around 98.5% seen only once; the top ten take about 0.35%. Trimming shortened V by 2 bases and J by 5 bases, and 10 bases separated the two germline ends. The CDR3 sequence is 13 residues long. From germline, CDR1 is SGHRS and CDR2 YFSETQ. The chain links TRBV5-1 to TRBJ2-5; D uncertain. The sample comprised naive CD4+ T cells sorted from blood. Subset in this sample: CD45RA+ positively selected. The receptor's source is a man under 40 in good health. CDR3 in DNA: TGCGCCAGCAGCTTTGACCGTAGGGAGACCCAGTACTTC. Translating gives CASSFDRRETQYF.